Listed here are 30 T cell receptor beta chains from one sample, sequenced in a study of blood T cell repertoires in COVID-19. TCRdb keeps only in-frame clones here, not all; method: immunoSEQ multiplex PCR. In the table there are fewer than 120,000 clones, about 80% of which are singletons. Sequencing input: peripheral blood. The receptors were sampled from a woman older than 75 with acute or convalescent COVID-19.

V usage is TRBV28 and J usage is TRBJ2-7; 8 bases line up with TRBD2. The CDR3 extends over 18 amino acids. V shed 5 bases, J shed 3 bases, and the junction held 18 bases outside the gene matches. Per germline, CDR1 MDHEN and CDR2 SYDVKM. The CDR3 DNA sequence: TGTGCCAGCAGTACTATGTCTGGGGATAGCGGGGTATACTACGAGCAGTACTTC. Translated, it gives CASSTMSGDSGVYYEQYF.

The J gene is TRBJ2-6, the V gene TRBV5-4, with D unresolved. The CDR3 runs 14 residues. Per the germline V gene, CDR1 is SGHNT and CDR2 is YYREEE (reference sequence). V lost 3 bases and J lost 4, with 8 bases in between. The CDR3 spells CASSSPGGANVLTF. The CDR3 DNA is TGTGCCAGCAGCTCCCCCGGGGGGGCCAACGTCCTGACTTTC.

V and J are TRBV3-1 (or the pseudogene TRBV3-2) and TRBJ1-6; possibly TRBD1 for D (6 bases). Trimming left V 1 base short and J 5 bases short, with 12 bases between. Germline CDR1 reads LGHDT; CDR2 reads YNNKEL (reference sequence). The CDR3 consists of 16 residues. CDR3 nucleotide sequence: TGTGCCAGCAGCCAAGGTGGGGGGGCGCATAATTCACCCCTCCACTTT. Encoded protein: CASSQGGGAHNSPLHF.

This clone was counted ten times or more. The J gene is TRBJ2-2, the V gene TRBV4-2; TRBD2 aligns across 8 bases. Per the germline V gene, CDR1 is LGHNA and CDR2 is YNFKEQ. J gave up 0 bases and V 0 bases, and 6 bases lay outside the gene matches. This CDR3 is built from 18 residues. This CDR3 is CASSQDITSGANTGELFF. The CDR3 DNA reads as TGTGCCAGCAGCCAAGATATCACTAGCGGAGCGAACACCGGGGAGCTGTTTTTT.

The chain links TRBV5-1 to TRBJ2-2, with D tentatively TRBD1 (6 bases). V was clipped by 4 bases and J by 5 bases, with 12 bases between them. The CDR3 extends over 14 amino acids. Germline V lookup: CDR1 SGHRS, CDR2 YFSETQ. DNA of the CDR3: TGCGCCAGCAGCCCGGGACATGCGACCGGGGAGCTGTTTTTT. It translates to CASSPGHATGELFF.

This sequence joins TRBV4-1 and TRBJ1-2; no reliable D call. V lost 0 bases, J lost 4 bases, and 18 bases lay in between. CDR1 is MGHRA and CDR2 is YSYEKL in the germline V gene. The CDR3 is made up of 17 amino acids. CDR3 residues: CASSQDAREGGGYGYTF. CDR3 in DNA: TGCGCCAGCAGCCAAGATGCCCGGGAGGGAGGCGGCTATGGCTACACCTTC.

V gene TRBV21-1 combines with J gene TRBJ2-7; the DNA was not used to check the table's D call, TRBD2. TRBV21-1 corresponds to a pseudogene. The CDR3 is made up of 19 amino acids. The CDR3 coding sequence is TGTGCCAGCAGCAAATGGGTAGGTTTTTGCGGGAGGAACTCCTACGAGCAGTACTTC. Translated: CASSKWVGFCGRNSYEQYF.

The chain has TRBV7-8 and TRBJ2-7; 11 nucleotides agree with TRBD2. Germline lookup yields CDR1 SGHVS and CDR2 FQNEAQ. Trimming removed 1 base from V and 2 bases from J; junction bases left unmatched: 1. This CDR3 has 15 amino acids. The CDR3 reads CASSLGLAGPYEQYF. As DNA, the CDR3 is TGTGCCAGCAGCTTAGGACTAGCGGGACCCTACGAGCAGTACTTC.

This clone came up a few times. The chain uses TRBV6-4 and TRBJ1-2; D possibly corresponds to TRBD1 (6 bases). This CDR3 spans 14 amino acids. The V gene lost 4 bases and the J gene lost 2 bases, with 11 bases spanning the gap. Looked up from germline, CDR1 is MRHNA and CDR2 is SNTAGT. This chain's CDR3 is CASSGQQGNYGYTF. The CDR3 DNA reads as TGTGCCAGCAGTGGGCAACAGGGAAACTATGGCTACACCTTC.

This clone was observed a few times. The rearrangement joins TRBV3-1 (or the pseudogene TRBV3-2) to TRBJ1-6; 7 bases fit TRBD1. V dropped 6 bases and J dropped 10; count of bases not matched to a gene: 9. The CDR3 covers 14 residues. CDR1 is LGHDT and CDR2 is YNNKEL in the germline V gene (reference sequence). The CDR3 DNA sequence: TGTGCCAGCAGTCAACAGGGGAACGGGTCACCCCTCCACTTT. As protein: CASSQQGNGSPLHF.

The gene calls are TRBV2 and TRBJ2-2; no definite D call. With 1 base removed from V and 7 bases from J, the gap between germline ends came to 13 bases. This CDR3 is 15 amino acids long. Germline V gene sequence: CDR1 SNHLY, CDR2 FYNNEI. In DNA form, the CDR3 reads TGTGCCAGCAGTGAAGATTCCAGGTTGGGCGGGGAGCTGTTTTTT. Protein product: CASSEDSRLGGELFF.

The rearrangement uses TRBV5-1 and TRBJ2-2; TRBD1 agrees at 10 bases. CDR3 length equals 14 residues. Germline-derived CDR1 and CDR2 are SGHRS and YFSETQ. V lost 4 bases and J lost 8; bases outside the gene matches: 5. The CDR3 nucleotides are TGCGCCAGCAGCCCCGGGACAGGGGTGGGGGAGCTGTTTTTT. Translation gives CASSPGTGVGELFF.

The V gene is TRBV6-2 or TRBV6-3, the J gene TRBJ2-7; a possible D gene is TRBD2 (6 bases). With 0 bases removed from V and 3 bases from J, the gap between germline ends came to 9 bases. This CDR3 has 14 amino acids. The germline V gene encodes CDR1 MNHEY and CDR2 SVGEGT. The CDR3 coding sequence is TGTGCCAGCAGTTACTCAGGGACTTACTACGAGCAGTACTTC. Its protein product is CASSYSGTYYEQYF.

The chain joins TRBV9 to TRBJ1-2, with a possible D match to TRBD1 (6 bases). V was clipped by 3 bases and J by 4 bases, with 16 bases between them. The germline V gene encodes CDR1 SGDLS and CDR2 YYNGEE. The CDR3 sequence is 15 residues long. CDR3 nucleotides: TGTGCCAGCAGCGCGAGCCCAGGCAGGGGCTATGGCTACACCTTC. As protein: CASSASPGRGYGYTF.

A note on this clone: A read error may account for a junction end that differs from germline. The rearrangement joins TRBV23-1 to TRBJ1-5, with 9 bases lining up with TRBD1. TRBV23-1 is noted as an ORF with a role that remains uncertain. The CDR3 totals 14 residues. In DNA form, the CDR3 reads TGCGCCAGAAGTCCGGGACAGGGTAATCAGCCCCAGCATTTT. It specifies CARSPGQGNQPQHF.

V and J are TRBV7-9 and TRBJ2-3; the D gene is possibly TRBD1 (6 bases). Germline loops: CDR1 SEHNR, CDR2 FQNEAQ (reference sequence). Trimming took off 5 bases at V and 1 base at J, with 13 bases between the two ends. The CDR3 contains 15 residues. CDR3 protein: CASSRNRVGTDTQYF. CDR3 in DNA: TGTGCCAGCAGCCGGAACAGGGTCGGCACAGATACGCAGTATTTT.

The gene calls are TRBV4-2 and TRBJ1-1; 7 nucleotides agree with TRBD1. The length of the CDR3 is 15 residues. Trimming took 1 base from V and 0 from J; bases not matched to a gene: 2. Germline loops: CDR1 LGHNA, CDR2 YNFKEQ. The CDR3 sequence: CASSQAQGVNTEAFF. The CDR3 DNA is TGTGCCAGCAGCCAAGCCCAGGGGGTGAACACTGAAGCTTTCTTT.

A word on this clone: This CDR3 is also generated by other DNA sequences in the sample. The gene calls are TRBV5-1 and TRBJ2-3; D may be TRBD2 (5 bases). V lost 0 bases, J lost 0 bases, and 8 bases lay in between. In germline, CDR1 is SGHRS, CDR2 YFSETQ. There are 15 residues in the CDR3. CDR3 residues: CASSLVAGSTDTQYF. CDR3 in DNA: TGCGCCAGCAGCTTGGTTGCGGGCAGCACAGATACGCAGTATTTT. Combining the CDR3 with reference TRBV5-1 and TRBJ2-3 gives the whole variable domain KAGVTQTPRYLIKTRGQQVTLSCSPISGHRSVSWYQQTPGQGLQFLFEYFSETQRNKGNFPGRFSGRQFSNSRSEMNVSTLELGDSALYLCASSLVAGSTDTQYFGPGTRLTVL.

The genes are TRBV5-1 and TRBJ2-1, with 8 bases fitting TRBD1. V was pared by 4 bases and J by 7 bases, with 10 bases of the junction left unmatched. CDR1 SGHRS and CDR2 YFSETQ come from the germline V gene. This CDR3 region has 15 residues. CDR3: CASSLTGTGGNEQFF. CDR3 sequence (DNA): TGCGCCAGCAGCCTAACCGGTACAGGGGGTAATGAGCAGTTCTTC.

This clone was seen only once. CDR3 loop: CASTRGTSKNIQYF. CDR3 sequence (DNA): TGTGCCAGCACCAGGGGGACATCCAAAAACATTCAGTACTTC. The chain has TRBV21-1 and TRBJ2-4; TRBD1 was called by the table and not checked on the DNA. TRBV21-1 is tagged as a pseudogene. CDR3 length: 14 amino acids.

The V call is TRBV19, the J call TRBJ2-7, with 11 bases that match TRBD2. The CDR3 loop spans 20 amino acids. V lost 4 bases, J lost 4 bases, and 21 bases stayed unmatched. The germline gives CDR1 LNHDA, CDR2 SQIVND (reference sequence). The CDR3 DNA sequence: TGTGCCAGTAGTAAAACCCGACAGGGGACCACCGGGACTAGCGGATACGAGCAGTACTTC. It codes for CASSKTRQGTTGTSGYEQYF.

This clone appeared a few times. In DNA form, the CDR3 reads TGTGCCAGCTCGGACAGGAACTATGGCTACACCTTC. Translating it yields CASSDRNYGYTF. V gene TRBV18 combines with J gene TRBJ1-2; 7 positions agree with TRBD1. The CDR3 has 12 amino acids. CDR1 is KGHSH, CDR2 LQKENI, per germline. Trimming cost V 6 bases and J 2 bases; bases outside gene matches: 0.

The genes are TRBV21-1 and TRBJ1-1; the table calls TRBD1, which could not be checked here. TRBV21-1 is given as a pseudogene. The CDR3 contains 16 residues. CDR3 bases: TGTGCCAGCAGCAAAGTTGTCAGGGGGCGGTACACTGAAGCTTTCTTT. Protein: CASSKVVRGRYTEAFF.

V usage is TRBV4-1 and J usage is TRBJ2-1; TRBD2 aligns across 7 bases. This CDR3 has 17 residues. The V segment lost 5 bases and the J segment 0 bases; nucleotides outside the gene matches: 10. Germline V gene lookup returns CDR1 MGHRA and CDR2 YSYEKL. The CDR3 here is CASSKAATSTSYNEQFF. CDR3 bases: TGCGCCAGCAGCAAAGCCGCGACTAGCACCTCCTACAATGAGCAGTTCTTC.

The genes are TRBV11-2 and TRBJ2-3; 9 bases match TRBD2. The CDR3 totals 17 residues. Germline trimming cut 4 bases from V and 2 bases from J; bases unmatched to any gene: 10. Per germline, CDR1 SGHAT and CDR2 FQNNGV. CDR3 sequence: CASSSPKSGRPTDTQYF. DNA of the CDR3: TGTGCCAGCAGCTCCCCCAAAAGCGGGAGGCCCACAGATACGCAGTATTTT.

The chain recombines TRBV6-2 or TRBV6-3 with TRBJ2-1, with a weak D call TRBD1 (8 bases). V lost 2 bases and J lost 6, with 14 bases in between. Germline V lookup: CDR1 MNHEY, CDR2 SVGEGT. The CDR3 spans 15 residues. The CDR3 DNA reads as TGTGCCAGCAGTTACGCAACAGGGGGGGCCAATGAGCAGTTCTTC. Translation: CASSYATGGANEQFF.

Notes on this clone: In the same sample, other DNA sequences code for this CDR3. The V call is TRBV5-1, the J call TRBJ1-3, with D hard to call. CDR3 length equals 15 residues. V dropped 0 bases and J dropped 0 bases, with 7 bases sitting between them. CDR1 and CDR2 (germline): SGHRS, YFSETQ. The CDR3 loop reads CASSLVGGSGNTIYF. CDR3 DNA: TGCGCCAGCAGCTTGGTGGGAGGCTCTGGAAACACCATATATTTT.

The CDR3 region is CASSRDSNSYNEQFF. The CDR3 DNA sequence: TGTGCCAGCAGCCGAGACAGCAACTCCTACAATGAGCAGTTCTTC. The chain is built from TRBV11-2 and TRBJ2-1, with D possibly TRBD1 on 5 matching bases. The CDR3 extends over 15 amino acids. Germline CDR1 reads SGHAT; CDR2 reads FQNNGV. Trimming took off 5 bases at V and 0 bases at J, with 11 bases between the two ends.

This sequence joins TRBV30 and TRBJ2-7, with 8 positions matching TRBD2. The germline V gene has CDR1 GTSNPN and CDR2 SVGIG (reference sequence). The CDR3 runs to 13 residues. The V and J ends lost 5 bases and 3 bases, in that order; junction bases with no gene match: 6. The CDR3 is CAWGSLAGYEQYF. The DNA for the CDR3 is TGTGCCTGGGGATCTCTAGCGGGCTACGAGCAGTACTTC.

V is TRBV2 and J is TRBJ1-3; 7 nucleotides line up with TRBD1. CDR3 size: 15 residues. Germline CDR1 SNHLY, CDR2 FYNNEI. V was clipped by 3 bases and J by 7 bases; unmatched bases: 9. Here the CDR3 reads CASSDPRGYRNTIYF. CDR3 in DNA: TGTGCCAGCAGTGACCCCAGGGGGTACAGGAACACCATATATTTT.